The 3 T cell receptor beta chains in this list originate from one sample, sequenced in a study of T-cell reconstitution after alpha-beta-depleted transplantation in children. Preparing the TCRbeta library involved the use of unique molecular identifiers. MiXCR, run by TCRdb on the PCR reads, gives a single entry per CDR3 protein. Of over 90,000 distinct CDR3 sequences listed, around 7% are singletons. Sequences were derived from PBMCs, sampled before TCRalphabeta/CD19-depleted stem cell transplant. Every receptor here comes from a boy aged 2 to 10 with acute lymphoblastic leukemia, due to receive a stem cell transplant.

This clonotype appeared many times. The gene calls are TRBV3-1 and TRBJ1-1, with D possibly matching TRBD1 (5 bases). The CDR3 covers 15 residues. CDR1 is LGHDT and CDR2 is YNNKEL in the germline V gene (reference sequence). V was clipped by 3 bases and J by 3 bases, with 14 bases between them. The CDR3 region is CASSHPSRGDTEAFF. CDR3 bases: TGTGCCAGCAGCCACCCTTCCCGAGGGGACACTGAAGCTTTCTTT.

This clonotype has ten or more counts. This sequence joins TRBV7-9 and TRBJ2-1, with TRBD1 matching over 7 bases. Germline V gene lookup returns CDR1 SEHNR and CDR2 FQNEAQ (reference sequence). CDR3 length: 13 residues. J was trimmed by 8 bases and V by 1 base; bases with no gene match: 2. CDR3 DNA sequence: TGTGCCAGCAGCTTAGGACAGGGCGATGAGCAGTTCTTC. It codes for CASSLGQGDEQFF.

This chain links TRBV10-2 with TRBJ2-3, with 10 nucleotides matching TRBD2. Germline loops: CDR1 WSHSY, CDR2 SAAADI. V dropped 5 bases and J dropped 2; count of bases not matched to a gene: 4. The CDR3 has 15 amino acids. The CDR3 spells CASSWTSGDTDTQYF. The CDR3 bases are TGCGCCAGCAGTTGGACTAGCGGCGACACAGATACGCAGTATTTT.